This is a list of T cell receptor beta chains from one sample in a study of blood T cell repertoires in COVID-19. Method: immunoSEQ multiplex PCR; TCRdb's copy keeps in-frame clones and lacks some. The table includes a few hundred thousand clones, approximately 93% detected once. Sequencing input: PBMCs or T cells enriched from blood (not recorded which). These receptor sequences come from a woman aged 40 to 50 who had been exposed to COVID-19. CDR3s include the opening cysteine and the closing phenylalanine or tryptophan. The D gene is left open where the match is weak. Some rows have no size entry. The others give once, few or many, or a class for an expanded clone.

>TRBV9|.|TRBJ2-7|TRBD2
CASSAGTAGGEQYF
TGTGCCAGCAGCGCCGGGACCGCGGGAGGAGAGCAGTACTTC
>TRBV14|.|TRBJ1-1|.
CATTGTKVGEAFF
TGTGCCACCACAGGGACAAAGGTGGGTGAAGCTTTCTTT
>TRBV7-9|once|TRBJ1-4|.
CASSQVAEKLFF
TGTGCCAGCAGCCAGGTGGCTGAAAAACTGTTTTTT
>TRBV4-2|.|TRBJ1-5|TRBD1
CASSPRTGSNQPQHF
TGTGCCAGCAGCCCACGGACAGGGAGCAATCAGCCCCAGCATTTT
>TRBV19|few|TRBJ2-1|TRBD2
CASKRVAGSSYNEQFF
TGTGCCAGTAAAAGGGTAGCGGGGAGCTCCTACAATGAGCAGTTCTTC
>TRBV2|.|TRBJ1-2|TRBD1
CASSVLTGGDYTF
TGTGCCAGCAGTGTCTTGACAGGGGGCGACTACACCTTC
>TRBV30|.|TRBJ1-5|.
CAWRGTGDQPQHF
TGTGCCTGGAGGGGGACGGGGGATCAGCCCCAGCATTTT
>TRBV27|.|TRBJ1-2|.
CASRETGNYGYTF
TGTGCCAGCCGTGAGACAGGAAACTATGGCTACACCTTC
>TRBV24-1|.|TRBJ2-3|.
CATSARRVKTDTQYF
TGTGCCACCAGTGCCCGCAGGGTGAAAACAGATACGCAGTATTTT
>TRBV27|.|TRBJ1-5|.
CASSSSRGNQPQHF
TGTGCCAGCAGTTCCTCCCGGGGCAATCAGCCCCAGCATTTT
>TRBV2|few|TRBJ1-1|TRBD1
CASNRDRGEAFF
TGTGCCAGCAACAGGGACAGGGGTGAAGCTTTCTTT
>TRBV30|.|TRBJ1-5|.
CAWSVLGGQPQHF
TGTGCCTGGAGTGTACTCGGGGGGCAGCCCCAGCATTTT
>TRBV3-1/TRBV3-2|.|TRBJ1-4|.
CASSHDKQTNEKLFF
TGTGCCAGCAGCCACGATAAACAAACTAATGAAAAACTGTTTTTT
>TRBV5-1|.|TRBJ2-7|.
CASSLARTEGAIYEQYF
TGCGCCAGCAGCTTGGCCCGAACGGAGGGGGCGATCTACGAGCAGTACTTC
>TRBV11-2|.|TRBJ1-2|.
CASSLDMDSNYGYTF
TGTGCCAGCAGCTTAGATATGGACAGTAACTATGGCTACACCTTC
>TRBV7-8|.|TRBJ1-1|.
CASSPPRGIRGNTEAFF
TGTGCCAGCAGCCCCCCAAGGGGTATCAGGGGGAACACTGAAGCTTTCTTT
>TRBV5-1|.|TRBJ1-2|.
CASNPNPGRDGYTF
TGCGCCAGCAATCCCAATCCCGGGAGGGATGGCTACACCTTC
>TRBV2|once|TRBJ1-1|.
CASSNNRDRAFF
TGTGCCAGCAGTAACAACAGGGACCGAGCTTTCTTT
>TRBV15|.|TRBJ2-7|TRBD2
CATSRGPGGTSAYEQYF
TGTGCCACCAGCAGAGGCCCAGGAGGGACTAGCGCCTACGAGCAGTACTTC
>TRBV5-8|once|TRBJ2-3|TRBD2
CASSSGRGVRGGTDTQYF
TGTGCCAGCAGCTCTGGTCGGGGGGTCAGAGGGGGCACAGATACGCAGTATTTT
>TRBV30|once|TRBJ1-5|.
CAWSLQGNQPQHF
TGTGCCTGGAGCTTGCAGGGCAATCAGCCCCAGCATTTT
>TRBV9|.|TRBJ2-1|TRBD2
CASSIGLAGAPYNEQFF
TGTGCCAGCAGCATCGGACTAGCGGGCGCCCCATACAATGAGCAGTTCTTC
>TRBV5-1|.|TRBJ2-6|.
CASSLMASGANVLTF
TGCGCCAGCAGCTTAATGGCCTCTGGGGCCAACGTCCTGACTTTC
>TRBV30|.|TRBJ1-1|.
CAGRGLNTEAFF
TGTGCCGGCAGGGGATTGAACACTGAAGCTTTCTTT
>TRBV25-1|.|TRBJ2-3|TRBD1
CASNPDRGADTQYF
TGTGCCAGCAACCCCGACAGGGGAGCAGATACGCAGTATTTT
>TRBV5-1|.|TRBJ1-1|.
CASSLTLELNTEAFF
TGCGCCAGCAGCCTAACATTGGAGTTGAACACTGAAGCTTTCTTT
>TRBV11-3|.|TRBJ2-2|.
CASSLGRNTGELFF
TGTGCCAGCAGCTTGGGCAGGAACACCGGGGAGCTGTTTTTT
>TRBV9|.|TRBJ1-4|.
CASSVVGRDGEKLFF
TGTGCCAGCAGCGTAGTCGGGAGGGACGGAGAAAAACTGTTTTTT
>TRBV19|.|TRBJ1-5|.
CASSPTSNQPQHF
TGTGCCAGTAGCCCTACTAGCAATCAGCCCCAGCATTTT
>TRBV16|once|TRBJ1-1|.
CASSLSGGVEAEAFF
TGTGCCAGCAGCCTCTCCGGCGGGGTGGAGGCTGAAGCTTTCTTT
>TRBV5-4|once|TRBJ2-1|.
CASSLVSARASEQFF
TGTGCCAGCAGCTTGGTCTCAGCGAGAGCCAGTGAGCAGTTCTTC
>TRBV6-1|.|TRBJ2-4|.
CASSESLKALNIQYF
TGTGCCAGCAGTGAATCTCTTAAAGCCCTAAACATTCAGTACTTC
>TRBV18|.|TRBJ2-2|.
CASSLRGRGTGELFF
TGTGCCAGCTCACTACGTGGCAGGGGCACCGGGGAGCTGTTTTTT
>TRBV19|.|TRBJ2-1|TRBD2
CASSIREALFNEQFF
TGTGCCAGTAGTATACGGGAGGCCCTCTTCAATGAGCAGTTCTTC
>TRBV6-5|.|TRBJ1-1|.
CASSSLSSTEAFF
TGTGCCAGCAGTAGCCTCTCAAGCACTGAAGCTTTCTTT
>TRBV12-5|.|TRBJ1-2|.
CASGLAPSGGPDGYTF
TGTGCTAGTGGTTTGGCCCCGTCGGGGGGACCGGATGGCTACACCTTC
>TRBV11-3|.|TRBJ2-1|.
CASSPQGGSYNEQFF
TGTGCCAGCAGCCCACAGGGTGGGTCCTACAATGAGCAGTTCTTC
>TRBV5-8|once|TRBJ2-2|TRBD2
CASSTGTSGNTGELFF
TGTGCCAGCAGCACCGGGACTAGCGGTAACACCGGGGAGCTGTTTTTT
>TRBV13|.|TRBJ2-3|.
CASSLPRADPSTDTQYF
TGTGCCAGCAGCTTACCCCGAGCCGATCCTAGCACAGATACGCAGTATTTT
>TRBV19|.|TRBJ1-5|.
CASSISGGPNQPQHF
TGTGCCAGTAGTATTTCGGGGGGACCTAATCAGCCCCAGCATTTT